This T cell receptor (beta chain) was observed in a study of T cells in Graves' hyperthyroidism and ophthalmopathy. General study findings and limits: Most thyroid clonotypes with frequency above 0.001 were detected in blood. Using 13 V-J features, a model discriminated ophthalmopathy from stable hyperthyroidism.

TCR beta CDR3 regions were amplified from RNA. Carried out on the TCR CDR3, a first-round RT-PCR used the HTBI primer set. From the multiplex PCR reads, TCRdb called clonotypes with MiXCR, one entry per CDR3 protein. The profile shows roughly 420,000 distinct CDR3 sequences, 15% to 19% of them singletons. In its sample, this clonotype was seen many times. What it recognizes is unknown. Participants, patients aged 18 to 65, had newly diagnosed hyperthyroidism with a duration under 2 months. Those patients with uncontrolled infection, other autoimmune disease, pregnancy or lactation were excluded. The TCR comes from a woman aged 18-29 years with Graves' hyperthyroidism. The sample was blood.

CDR3 bases: TGTGCCAGCAGTTTAGGCAGCTCTGAAGCTTTCTTT. Its protein product is CASSLGSSEAFF. The J gene is TRBJ1-1, the V gene TRBV12-3 or TRBV12-4; D not resolved. The CDR3 runs 12 residues. The V end was cut by 1 base, the J end by 6 bases, with 6 bases between.